A selection of T cell receptor beta chains follows, all from one sample in a study of blood T cells in healthy people across ages. In TCRdb, the 5' RACE reads were re-called with MiXCR into one record per CDR3 protein. The profile shows roughly 2 million distinct CDR3 sequences, just under 50% of them singletons. Sequenced input: blood. Every receptor here comes from a woman in her thirties or forties in good health. CDR3s include the opening cysteine and the closing phenylalanine or tryptophan. The order of the fields is V gene, clone size, D gene, J gene, CDR3 protein, CDR3 DNA. D genes are given only for firm matches. Expanded clones get a size class; other rows say once, few or many, or leave the size out.

TRBV7-9	few	.	TRBJ2-7	CASNRGTTYEQYF	TGTGCCAGCAACCGGGGCACCACCTACGAGCAGTACTTC
TRBV4-2	few	.	TRBJ2-7	CASSQDLAIPYEQYF	TGTGCCAGCAGCCAAGATCTAGCGATCCCCTACGAGCAGTACTTC
TRBV9	.	.	TRBJ2-5	CASSTTWDLPPETQYF	TGTGCCAGCAGCACCACCTGGGACTTGCCCCCCGAGACCCAGTACTTC
TRBV6-2/TRBV6-3	.	.	TRBJ2-3	CASIKGSADTQYF	TGTGCCAGCATAAAGGGGAGCGCAGATACGCAGTATTTT
TRBV29-1	few	.	TRBJ1-2	CSVEDNRANYGYTF	TGCAGCGTTGAAGATAACAGGGCGAACTATGGCTACACCTTC
TRBV7-2	.	.	TRBJ1-2	CAGSLEALDGYTF	TGTGCCGGCAGCTTAGAGGCCCTAGATGGCTACACCTTC
TRBV7-2	.	TRBD1	TRBJ1-1	CASSSTGPLNTEAFF	TGTGCCAGCAGCTCGACAGGGCCCCTGAACACTGAAGCTTTCTTT
TRBV29-1	few	TRBD1	TRBJ2-6	CSVELPYGDRSGANVLTF	TGCAGCGTTGAACTGCCCTACGGGGACAGGTCTGGGGCCAACGTCCTGACTTTC
TRBV7-2	.	TRBD1	TRBJ1-6	CASSLGDRVSPLHF	TGTGCCAGCAGCTTAGGAGACAGGGTTTCACCCCTCCACTTT
TRBV12-3/TRBV12-4	.	TRBD1	TRBJ2-3	CASSMNRGSDTQYF	TGTGCCAGCAGTATGAACAGGGGGTCCGATACGCAGTATTTT
TRBV6-2/TRBV6-3	.	.	TRBJ2-7	CASSYPGGGVSNEQYF	TGTGCCAGCAGTTACCCCGGAGGGGGAGTATCGAACGAGCAGTACTTC
TRBV5-1	once	.	TRBJ2-5	CASSLSSARGETQYF	TGCGCCAGCAGCTTGTCTTCAGCCCGGGGGGAGACCCAGTACTTC
TRBV28	.	.	TRBJ1-2	CASSLFVQGRGYTF	TGTGCCAGCAGTTTATTTGTTCAGGGGAGGGGCTACACCTTC
TRBV7-2	.	TRBD2	TRBJ2-3	CASSPPPEAGGPWDTQYF	TGTGCCAGCAGCCCCCCACCAGAAGCGGGGGGGCCATGGGATACGCAGTATTTT
TRBV28	.	.	TRBJ2-3	CASTSVRVADTRYF	TGTGCCAGCACCTCGGTTAGGGTAGCAGATACGCGGTATTTT
TRBV6-5	.	TRBD2	TRBJ2-7	CASSYYGLAYEQYF	TGTGCCAGCAGTTACTACGGACTAGCCTACGAGCAGTACTTC
TRBV5-6	.	.	TRBJ1-2	CASSLSGATNYGYTF	TGTGCCAGCAGCTTGTCCGGGGCAACTAACTATGGCTACACCTTC
TRBV10-3	.	.	TRBJ2-5	CATSEGLGGDEQYF	TGTGCCACCAGTGAAGGACTAGGGGGCGATGAGCAGTACTTC
TRBV5-1	.	.	TRBJ2-7	CASSLEPFTYEQYF	TGCGCCAGCAGCTTGGAACCGTTTACCTACGAGCAGTACTTC
TRBV6-5	few	.	TRBJ2-7	CASSQSGLVPYEQYF	TGTGCCAGCAGTCAAAGCGGACTGGTACCCTACGAGCAGTACTTC
TRBV7-8	few	.	TRBJ2-6	CASSWDSPSGANVLTF	TGTGCCAGCAGCTGGGACTCACCTTCTGGGGCCAACGTCCTGACTTTC
TRBV6-5	.	TRBD2	TRBJ2-1	CASSNRPGLAGGYNEQFF	TGTGCCAGCAGTAACCGGCCCGGACTAGCGGGGGGTTACAATGAGCAGTTCTTC
TRBV6-5	many	.	TRBJ2-3	CASSYSSSTDTQYF	TGTGCCAGCAGTTACTCGAGTAGCACAGATACGCAGTATTTT
TRBV2	.	.	TRBJ2-7	CASSEFGGPGSSYEQYF	TGTGCCAGCAGTGAATTCGGCGGCCCAGGGAGCTCCTACGAGCAGTACTTC
TRBV28	.	.	TRBJ2-3	CASNEGYTDTQYF	TGTGCCAGCAACGAGGGTTACACAGATACGCAGTATTTT
TRBV13	.	.	TRBJ1-2	CASNADVGDYGYTF	TGTGCCAGCAATGCGGATGTAGGGGACTATGGCTACACCTTC
TRBV7-2	few	.	TRBJ2-3	CASRPRRTLTAQYF	TGTGCCAGCAGACCGCGCCGGACACTCACCGCGCAGTATTTT
TRBV18	.	.	TRBJ1-2	CASSPLGEASSPYGYTF	TGTGCCAGCTCACCACTGGGGGAGGCATCCTCTCCCTATGGCTACACCTTC
TRBV2	few	.	TRBJ2-6	CASSPQQSGANVLTF	TGTGCCAGCTCTCCCCAGCAATCTGGGGCCAACGTCCTGACTTTC
TRBV9	.	TRBD1	TRBJ1-2	CASSEGTGGILGGYTF	TGTGCCAGCAGCGAGGGGACAGGGGGCATCTTAGGTGGCTACACCTTC
TRBV28	.	.	TRBJ1-2	CASSSPGSNYGYTF	TGTGCCAGCAGTTCCCCGGGATCCAACTATGGCTACACCTTC
TRBV15	.	.	TRBJ2-2	CATSRPRKSGELFF	TGTGCCACCAGCAGGCCTAGGAAGTCCGGGGAGCTGTTTTTT
TRBV5-1	.	TRBD2	TRBJ2-4	CASRTGTSGLAKNIQYF	TGCGCCAGCAGGACGGGGACTAGCGGGTTAGCCAAAAACATTCAGTACTTC
TRBV7-2	.	TRBD1	TRBJ1-1	CASSSDRMNTEAFF	TGTGCCAGCAGCTCGGACAGGATGAACACTGAAGCTTTCTTT